This record covers a single TCR beta chain. The data derive from a study of PD-1 blockade in mismatch repair-deficient tumors. This CDR3 has 17 amino acids. The V gene end was trimmed by 0 bases and the J gene end by 1 base; junction bases not matched to a gene: 8. The germline V gene encodes CDR1 LGHNA and CDR2 YSLEER. Libraries were prepared by immunoSEQ multiplex PCR; TCRdb keeps only in-frame clonotypes and omits some of them. In the table there are 35,000 to 40,000 clones, more than 75% of which are singletons. The genes are TRBV4-3 and TRBJ2-7; 8 nucleotides line up with TRBD2. The sequence derives from an adult with mismatch repair-deficient cancer. This sample comprised peripheral blood, obtained 4 weeks after starting pembrolizumab. CDR3 sequence: CASSQDLFAGGSYEQYF. DNA of the CDR3: TGCGCCAGCAGCCAAGATCTCTTTGCGGGAGGTTCCTACGAGCAGTACTTC.